This T cell receptor beta chain was documented in a study of cytomegalovirus exposure and HLA in healthy donors. Across the whole study: From HLA-typed donors, an early data release held about 92 million unique TCRs. Findings and caveats of the study: Presence/absence analyses treated sequencing depth as roughly uniform across donors.

As for this clone: Its antigen is still unknown.

The study ran its PCR with 60 Vbeta and 13 Jbeta primers. The method was immunoSEQ multiplex PCR; TCRdb's version includes in-frame clones alone and lacks a portion of them. The table lists roughly 230,000 clones, 80% to 95% of them singletons. Germline CDR1 SQVTM, CDR2 ANQGSEA. With 5 bases removed from V and 4 bases from J, the gap between germline ends came to 11 bases. The CDR3 covers 13 residues. The TCR comes from a girl under 10 years old in good health and CMV-seronegative. The chain uses TRBV29-1 and TRBJ1-4; no clear D gene. Sequencing input: PBMCs. The CDR3 protein is CSVLWQDNEKLFF. The DNA for the CDR3 is TGCAGCGTTTTATGGCAGGATAATGAAAAACTGTTTTTT.